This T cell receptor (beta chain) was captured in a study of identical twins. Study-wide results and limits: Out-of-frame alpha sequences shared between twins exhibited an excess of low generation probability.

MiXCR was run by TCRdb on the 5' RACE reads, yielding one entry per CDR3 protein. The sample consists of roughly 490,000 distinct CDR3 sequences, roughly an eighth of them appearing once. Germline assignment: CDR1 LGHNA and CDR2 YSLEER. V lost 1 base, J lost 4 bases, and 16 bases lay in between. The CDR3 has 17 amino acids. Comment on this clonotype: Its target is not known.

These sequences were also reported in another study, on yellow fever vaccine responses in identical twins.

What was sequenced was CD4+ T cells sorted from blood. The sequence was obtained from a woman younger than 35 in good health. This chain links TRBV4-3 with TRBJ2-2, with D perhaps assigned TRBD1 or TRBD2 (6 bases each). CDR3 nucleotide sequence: TGCGCCAGCAGCCAAGGGGGGGCCGGGATTCTCACCGGGGAGCTGTTTTTT. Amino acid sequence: CASSQGGAGILTGELFF.